These 25 T cell receptor beta chains came from one sample sequenced in a study of blood T cells in healthy people across ages. Together with a sample-barcoded 5' primer, a J-beta primer mix was included in a second PCR lasting about 6 to 11 cycles. TCRdb reprocessed the 5' RACE reads via MiXCR and lists one record per CDR3 protein. Of 1.5 million or so distinct CDR3 sequences in the sample, approximately 40% were seen once. The sample taken for sequencing was blood. These receptors all come from a woman between 18 and 29 years old in good health.

This clonotype has just a few counts. The gene calls are TRBV20-1 and TRBJ2-5; the D is unclear. This CDR3 comprises 14 residues. V lost 3 bases, J lost 4 bases, and 15 bases lay in between. Germline assignment: CDR1 DFQATT and CDR2 SNEGSKA (reference sequence). For the CDR3, the DNA is TGCAGTGCTAGGTCGGCCGGGCCCCCAGAGACCCAGTACTTC. Translation: CSARSAGPPETQYF.

This chain uses TRBV11-2 with TRBJ2-1, with TRBD2 matching 8 bases. The CDR3 loop spans 14 amino acids. J lost 13 bases, V lost 2 bases, and 10 bases had no gene match. Per germline, CDR1 SGHAT and CDR2 FQNNGV. The CDR3 sequence: CASSLRVSGESQFF. CDR3 in DNA: TGTGCCAGCAGCTTACGGGTTAGCGGGGAATCACAGTTCTTC.

The chain joins TRBV7-2 to TRBJ2-3; the match to TRBD2 covers 14 bases. Losses at the gene ends were 6 bases for V and 2 bases for J; bases not matched to a gene: 7. Germline V gene sequence: CDR1 SGHTA, CDR2 FQGNSA. The CDR3 loop spans 17 amino acids. The CDR3 DNA is TGTGCCAGCAGTCCCCCGGGACTAGCGGGAGTCACAGATACGCAGTATTTT. Encoded protein: CASSPPGLAGVTDTQYF.

This clonotype was seen only a few times. Written as DNA, the CDR3 is TGCAGCGCTCGGACAGGTTGGCAAGAGACCCAGTACTTC. Translation: CSARTGWQETQYF. This sequence joins TRBV29-1 and TRBJ2-5; TRBD1 agrees at 7 bases. Germline lookup yields CDR1 SQVTM and CDR2 ANQGSEA. V lost 7 bases to trimming and J lost 2 bases; unmatched junction nucleotides: 7. The CDR3 is 13 amino acids.

This chain links TRBV20-1 with TRBJ2-4; a possible D gene is TRBD2 (6 bases). V lost 0 bases to trimming and J lost 5 bases, with 8 bases between them. The CDR3 is 13 residues long. Germline loops: CDR1 DFQATT, CDR2 SNEGSKA (reference sequence). CDR3 nucleotide sequence: TGCAGTGCTAGAGATACGGGGGAAAACATTCAGTACTTC. Translated: CSARDTGENIQYF.

The rearrangement joins TRBV12-3 or TRBV12-4 to TRBJ2-1; D call uncertain. CDR3 length: 16 amino acids. V was shortened by 6 bases and J by 0 bases, with 15 bases between the two germline ends. CDR3 residues: CASSRTLGSSYNEQFF. DNA for the CDR3: TGTGCCAGCAGCAGAACTCTCGGTAGCTCCTACAATGAGCAGTTCTTC.

V usage is TRBV12-3 or TRBV12-4 and J usage is TRBJ2-5; 11 nucleotides align to TRBD2. V was pared by 3 bases and J by 7 bases, with 10 bases of the junction left unmatched. The CDR3 has 16 amino acids. The CDR3 region has the DNA TGTGCCAGCAGTTTGAGTCGTAGCGGGACTAGCGGGACCCAGTACTTC. Its translation is CASSLSRSGTSGTQYF.

V gene TRBV11-1 combines with J gene TRBJ2-3; no clear D gene. In germline, CDR1 is SGHAT, CDR2 FQDESV (reference sequence). The CDR3 covers 14 residues. V lost 8 bases, J lost 2 bases, and 14 bases lay in between. For the CDR3, the DNA is TGTGCCAGCCGCTCCATACTACACACAGATACGCAGTATTTT. Its protein is CASRSILHTDTQYF. Full variable domain (outside the CDR3, taken from reference TRBV11-1 and TRBJ2-3): EAEVAQSPRYKITEKSQAVAFWCDPISGHATLYWYRQILGQGPELLVQFQDESVVDDSQLPKDRFSAERLKGVDSTLKIQPAELGDSAMYLCASRSILHTDTQYFGPGTRLTVL.

The table lists this clonotype with a few counts. The chain employs TRBV5-1 and TRBJ1-6; no reliable D call. The CDR3 totals 16 residues. Trimming removed 5 bases from V and 7 bases from J, with 19 bases in between. In germline, CDR1 is SGHRS, CDR2 YFSETQ. The chain's CDR3 is CASRLDVTSRNSPLHF. As DNA, the CDR3 is TGCGCCAGCAGACTAGACGTGACAAGCAGGAATTCACCCCTCCACTTT.

This clonotype has only a few counts. V and J are TRBV5-1 and TRBJ2-1; TRBD2 might be the D (5 bases). The CDR3 totals 13 residues. Germline V CDR1 and CDR2: SGHRS, YFSETQ. V shed 6 bases and J shed 4 bases, with 11 bases lying between them. As DNA, the CDR3 is TGCGCCAGCACGGGGTTCTCTTACAATGAGCAGTTCTTC. Protein sequence: CASTGFSYNEQFF.

This clonotype has just a few counts. CDR3 in DNA: TGTGCCAGCAGCGGGGGGCGCCCCCCAGATACGCAGTATTTT. Translation: CASSGGRPPDTQYF. This chain connects TRBV27 to TRBJ2-3; perhaps TRBD2 as D (7 bases). The CDR3 is 14 residues long. From germline, CDR1 is MNHEY and CDR2 SMNVEV (reference sequence). Trimming left V 6 bases short and J 4 bases short, with 14 bases between.

This clonotype was counted between two and nine times. V and J are TRBV27 and TRBJ2-4; D perhaps matches TRBD1 (5 bases). The DNA end lines up better with TRBJ2-7; the J call may be wrong. The CDR3 has 17 amino acids. The germline V gene encodes CDR1 MNHEY and CDR2 SMNVEV (reference sequence). The CDR3 region has the DNA TGTGCCAGCAGTTTCTTATCAGGGTTGGGGAAAGCCTACGAGCAGTACTTC. It translates to CASSFLSGLGKAYEQYF.

The rearrangement joins TRBV7-8 to TRBJ2-1, with 8 bases aligning to TRBD2. V shed 9 bases and J 0 bases; nucleotides not matched to a gene: 4. Per the germline V gene, CDR1 is SGHVS and CDR2 is FQNEAQ. This CDR3 spans 14 amino acids. Written as DNA, the CDR3 is TGTGCCAGTAAGAGCGGGAGCTCCTACAATGAGCAGTTCTTC. This translates into CASKSGSSYNEQFF. Drawing the rest from reference TRBV7-8 and TRBJ2-1, the complete variable domain is GAGVSQSPRYKVAKRGQDVALRCDPISGHVSLFWYQQALGQGPEFLTYFQNEAQLDKSGLPSDRFFAERPEGSVSTLKIQRTQQEDSAVYLCASKSGSSYNEQFFGPGTRLTVL.

The chain combines TRBV24-1 with TRBJ2-1; 9 nucleotides match TRBD2. V shed 7 bases, J shed 7 bases, and the junction held 4 bases outside the gene matches. Per the germline V gene, CDR1 is KGHDR and CDR2 is SFDVKD. CDR3 length equals 13 residues. The CDR3 DNA reads as TGTGCCACCAGGGATAGCGGGGGAAATGAGCAGTTCTTC. Translated: CATRDSGGNEQFF.

This clonotype was observed at least ten times. This clone may be a read error of a much larger clone one base away. The chain carries TRBV2 and TRBJ2-7, with 9 bases aligning to TRBD1. The CDR3 is 17 residues long. The V gene's germline CDR1 is SNHLY and CDR2 FYNNEI. V gave up 3 bases and J gave up 7 bases; unmatched junction bases: 16. The CDR3 protein is CASSEGTGTGRFNEQYF. The CDR3 DNA sequence: TGTGCCAGCAGTGAGGGGACCGGGACAGGGAGGTTCAATGAGCAGTACTTC.

The chain carries TRBV4-1 and TRBJ1-5; D unclear. Per the germline V gene, CDR1 is MGHRA and CDR2 is YSYEKL. Deletions cut 2 bases from V and 2 bases from J, with 16 bases between. The CDR3 consists of 17 residues. The CDR3 here is CASSQLDLGFGNQPQHF. CDR3 nucleotides: TGCGCCAGCAGCCAATTAGACCTAGGGTTTGGCAATCAGCCCCAGCATTTT.

The gene calls are TRBV6-6 and TRBJ2-5, with 9 positions matching TRBD2. V lost 0 bases and J lost 5; bases outside the gene matches: 10. There are 17 residues in the CDR3. In germline, CDR1 is MNHNY, CDR2 SVGAGI (reference sequence). This CDR3 reads CASSYSVPSGIGETQYF. CDR3 coding DNA: TGTGCCAGCAGTTACTCGGTTCCTAGCGGGATCGGGGAGACCCAGTACTTC.

V gene TRBV9 combines with J gene TRBJ2-5, with 8 nucleotides matching TRBD1. The J call may be mistaken, given a closer DNA end match to TRBJ2-7. This CDR3 is built from 15 residues. CDR1 is SGDLS, CDR2 YYNGEE, per germline. The CDR3 sequence is CASSITGQGFYEQYF. The DNA of the CDR3 is TGTGCCAGCAGCATTACCGGACAGGGTTTCTACGAGCAGTACTTC.

The V call is TRBV12-3 or TRBV12-4, the J call TRBJ1-2; D remains unclear. The CDR3 runs to 14 residues. Deletions cut 3 bases from V and 6 bases from J, with 14 bases between. This CDR3 reads CASSLGFVQDGYTF. The CDR3 DNA reads as TGTGCCAGCAGTTTGGGATTTGTTCAGGATGGCTACACCTTC.

The V call is TRBV12-3 or TRBV12-4, the J call TRBJ2-1; TRBD2 matches at 15 bases. This CDR3 has 20 amino acids. J gave up 1 base and V 6 bases, and 13 bases lay outside the gene matches. The CDR3 DNA reads TGTGCCAGCAGCCCATACGCCGGGACTAGCGGGAGGTGGTCCTACAATGAGCAGTTCTTC. Protein product: CASSPYAGTSGRWSYNEQFF.

The V call is TRBV28, the J call TRBJ2-5; TRBD1 matches at 9 bases. With V trimmed by 5 bases and J by 5 bases, 6 bases remained unmatched. Germline-derived CDR1 and CDR2 are MDHEN and SYDVKM. The CDR3 extends over 14 amino acids. The CDR3 is CASSNTGGWETQYF. The CDR3 DNA reads as TGTGCCAGCAGTAATACAGGGGGCTGGGAGACCCAGTACTTC.

To note about this clonotype: This clone may be a read error of a much larger clone one base away. The chain links TRBV6-1 to TRBJ2-1, with D tentatively TRBD1 (6 bases). CDR3 size: 17 residues. Germline CDR1 reads MNHNS; CDR2 reads SASEGT. This CDR3 is CATLPSAGTSSYNGQFF. The CDR3 region has the DNA TGTGCCACCCTTCCTAGTGCCGGGACAAGCTCCTACAATGGGCAGTTCTTC.

V usage is TRBV6-1 and J usage is TRBJ2-7; D tentatively fits TRBD1 or TRBD2 (6 bases each). The end of the DNA aligns better with TRBJ2-5, so the J call may be wrong. The CDR3 spans 13 residues. Per the germline V gene, CDR1 is MNHNS and CDR2 is SASEGT. This CDR3 is CASREGGKETQYF. CDR3 nucleotide sequence: TGTGCCAGCAGGGAGGGGGGTAAAGAGACCCAGTACTTC.

Details on this clonotype: At one end the junction does not follow the germline gene, possibly because of a read error. CDR3 region: CASSQEHRASNTGELFF. As DNA, the CDR3 is TGTGCCAGCAGTCAAGAGCACAGGGCATCGAACACCGGGGAGCTGTTTTTT. The chain employs TRBV14 and TRBJ2-2, with TRBD1 as a possible D gene (6 bases). The germline gives CDR1 SGHDN, CDR2 FVKESK. The CDR3 has 17 amino acids.

The chain uses TRBV7-8 and TRBJ1-6, with 7 bases lining up with TRBD1. The CDR3 runs 16 residues. Germline assignment: CDR1 SGHVS and CDR2 FQNEAQ. V was clipped by 6 bases and J by 6 bases; unmatched bases: 11. CDR3 loop: CASSQSVTGINSPLHF. CDR3 in DNA: TGTGCCAGCAGTCAAAGCGTGACAGGGATTAATTCACCCCTCCACTTT. The whole variable domain, remainder taken from reference TRBV7-8 and TRBJ1-6, is GAGVSQSPRYKVAKRGQDVALRCDPISGHVSLFWYQQALGQGPEFLTYFQNEAQLDKSGLPSDRFFAERPEGSVSTLKIQRTQQEDSAVYLCASSQSVTGINSPLHFGNGTRLTVT.